These 4 T cell receptor beta chains originate from one sample sequenced in a study of blood T cell repertoires in COVID-19 (dated by TCRdb to 2020 to 2022). Libraries were prepared through the immunoSEQ multiplex PCR assay. The source is immuneACCESS, and TCRdb retained only in-frame sequences with V and J called. Part of the clones is not carried over; for the studies checked, unresolved V genes explain less than half of this, and the remainder is unexplained. This sample has over 350,000 clones in its table, and 85% to 90% of those were observed once. The ten largest clones capture approximately 9.3% of the sample. The specimen was PBMCs or T cells enriched from blood (not recorded which). Every receptor here comes from a woman aged 50 to 65 who had recovered from COVID-19.

This chain joins TRBV4-1 and TRBJ1-1; 9 bases match TRBD1. Trimming took 5 bases from V and 3 from J; bases not matched to a gene: 13. CDR3 length: 17 amino acids. CDR1 is MGHRA and CDR2 is YSYEKL in the germline V gene. Here the CDR3 reads CASSAPPDRGSDTEAFF. CDR3 DNA: TGCGCCAGCAGCGCCCCCCCGGACAGGGGATCCGACACTGAAGCTTTCTTT.

This rearrangement joins TRBV5-1 to TRBJ2-5; tentatively, D is TRBD1 (5 bases). This CDR3 is 15 amino acids long. The V gene's germline CDR1 is SGHRS and CDR2 YFSETQ. V was cut by 1 base and J by 5 bases, with 15 bases left in between. CDR3 nucleotides: TGCGCCAGCAGCTTGACGCAGGGCTCGGGTGAGACCCAGTACTTC. This sequence encodes CASSLTQGSGETQYF.

The chain carries TRBV27 and TRBJ2-4, with 10 nucleotides matching TRBD1. Germline-derived CDR1 and CDR2 are MNHEY and SMNVEV (reference sequence). The CDR3 extends over 15 amino acids. J was trimmed by 9 bases and V by 5 bases; bases with no gene match: 10. The CDR3 reads CASSERDRGLAIQYF. The CDR3 bases are TGTGCCAGCAGTGAAAGGGACAGGGGTCTCGCCATTCAGTACTTC.

The chain is built from TRBV3-1 (or the pseudogene TRBV3-2) and TRBJ1-2, with D hard to call. CDR1 is LGHDT and CDR2 is YNNKEL in the germline V gene (reference sequence). The V end lost 5 bases, the J end lost 10 bases, and 11 bases lay between the germline ends. This CDR3 spans 11 amino acids. The CDR3 loop reads CASSTLLDYTF. The DNA for the CDR3 is TGTGCCAGCAGCACTCTCCTTGACTACACCTTC.